Listed below are T cell receptor beta chains from one sample, sequenced in a study of T cells in Graves' hyperthyroidism and ophthalmopathy. TCRdb called the multiplex PCR reads again in MiXCR, with one record for every CDR3 protein. Of about 590,000 distinct CDR3 sequences in the sample, 15% to 19% were seen once. Sequences were obtained from blood. The receptor source for this set is a woman between 25 and 40 years old with Graves' hyperthyroidism. Each CDR3 is given with its conserved first and last residue. Each record gives: J gene, CDR3 length, clone size, D gene, V gene, CDR3 DNA, CDR3 protein. D genes are given only for firm matches. Size is omitted from some rows. Given values are once, few, many or a class for expanded clones.

>TRBJ2-7|15|many|NA|TRBV6-6
TGTGCCAGCAGTTACACTGAGGACAGCTCCTACGAGCAGTACTTC
CASSYTEDSSYEQYF
>TRBJ2-5|14|few|TRBD2|TRBV5-1
TGCGCCAGCAGCTTGGTGGCGGGAGTAGAGACCCAGTACTTC
CASSLVAGVETQYF
>TRBJ2-1|14|NA|NA|TRBV6-1
TGTGCCGCGGAAACTGGGGGGTCGTACAATGAGCAGTTCTTC
CAAETGGSYNEQFF
>TRBJ2-7|15|few|NA|TRBV5-6
TGTGCCAGCAGCTTGAAATTAGTAGCGGCCCGGGGATTGTACTTC
CASSLKLVAARGLYF
>TRBJ1-1|13|many|NA|TRBV30
TGTGCCTGGAGTGGGAGAACGGACACTGAAGCTTTCTTT
CAWSGRTDTEAFF
>TRBJ2-2|16|NA|NA|TRBV18
TGTGCCAGCTCACCACGACAACAGGGGAACACCGGGGAGCTGTTTTTT
CASSPRQQGNTGELFF
>TRBJ2-3|15|many|NA|TRBV5-6
TGTGCCAGCAGCTTAGCGCTGGGAACTGCAGATACGCAGTATTTT
CASSLALGTADTQYF
>TRBJ2-7|15|few|TRBD2|TRBV7-6
TGTGCCAGCAGCTTAGTTTCGGGACTAGTCTACGAGCAGTACTTC
CASSLVSGLVYEQYF
>TRBJ1-5|16|NA|TRBD1|TRBV28
TGTGCCAGCAGCCCGGCGGACAGGGGACGCAATCAGCCCCAGCATTTT
CASSPADRGRNQPQHF
>TRBJ2-1|12|many|NA|TRBV3-1
TGTGCCAGCAGCCTTCGAGTGGGTGAGCAGTTCTTC
CASSLRVGEQFF
>TRBJ2-7|16|many|TRBD2|TRBV5-1
TGCGCCAGCAGCGGAGGGACTAGCGGGAGAGCCTACGAGCAGTACTTC
CASSGGTSGRAYEQYF
>TRBJ2-7|14|NA|TRBD2|TRBV20-1
TGCAGTGCTAGAGGGGGGGGAGACTCCTACGAGCAGTACTTC
CSARGGGDSYEQYF
>TRBJ1-6|14|few|NA|TRBV20-1
TGCAGTGCTAGTTCCGGGGGCAGAAATTCACCCCTCCACTTT
CSASSGGRNSPLHF
>TRBJ2-3|14|many|NA|TRBV29-1
TGCAGCGTTGAACTGGGGAGTTTGACAGATACGCAGTATTTT
CSVELGSLTDTQYF
>TRBJ2-2|18|many|TRBD1|TRBV6-1
TGTGCCAGCAGTGATACCAGGGGGCGGTCAGTCGAGGCTGGGGAGCTGTTTTTT
CASSDTRGRSVEAGELFF
>TRBJ1-6|17|few|NA|TRBV4-3
TGCGCCAGCAGCCAAACGGACGGACGCTCCTATAATTCACCCCTCCACTTT
CASSQTDGRSYNSPLHF
>TRBJ2-1|16|NA|NA|TRBV7-8
TGTGCCAGCAGCATACTTGGAGAGGGAATCTACAATGAGCAGTTCTTC
CASSILGEGIYNEQFF
>TRBJ2-5|14|many|NA|TRBV28
TGTGCCAGCAACCCTCTGAGGGGACAAGAGACCCAGTACTTC
CASNPLRGQETQYF
>TRBJ2-1|14|few|NA|TRBV7-9
TGTGCCAGCAGCTTAGAGGGGGGAGAGGATGAGCAGTTCTTC
CASSLEGGEDEQFF
>TRBJ2-1|13|many|TRBD1|TRBV28
TGTGCCAGCTGGGACAGGAATCGGGGTGAGCAGTTCTTC
CASWDRNRGEQFF
>TRBJ2-1|16|many|TRBD2|TRBV12-3/TRBV12-4
TGTGCCAGCAGTCCGTTAGAGCGGGGCCTGAACAATGAGCAGTTCTTC
CASSPLERGLNNEQFF
>TRBJ1-2|15|NA|NA|TRBV30
TGTGCCTGGAGCCCCCGACGAGTTTCTAACTATGGCTACACCTTC
CAWSPRRVSNYGYTF
>TRBJ2-1|14|many|NA|TRBV7-2
TGTGCCAGCAGCTTAGTGTCACGACACAATGAGCAGTTCTTC
CASSLVSRHNEQFF
>TRBJ2-1|12|few|NA|TRBV10-1
TGCGCCAGCCGGGGGGCCGACAATGAGCAGTTCTTC
CASRGADNEQFF
>TRBJ1-6|15|few|TRBD1|TRBV9
TGTGCCAGCAGCGTAGGTAAAGGGGGCAATTCACCCCTCCACTTT
CASSVGKGGNSPLHF
>TRBJ2-1|16|many|TRBD2|TRBV18
TGTGCCAGCTCACCACGCGGGAGGGCCTTTTCATATGAGCAGTTCTTC
CASSPRGRAFSYEQFF
>TRBJ2-3|14|many|NA|TRBV3-1
TGTGCCAGCAGCCTAGGACACTTCACAGATACGCAGTATTTT
CASSLGHFTDTQYF
>TRBJ1-1|13|many|TRBD1|TRBV30
TGTGCCTGGAGGACAGGGCCCTTTCTTGGTGCTTTCTTT
CAWRTGPFLGAFF
>TRBJ2-1|14|few|TRBD2|TRBV20-1
TGCAGTGCTAGAGGGACTAGCGGGATCGGTGAGCAGTTCTTC
CSARGTSGIGEQFF
>TRBJ2-3|16|few|NA|TRBV5-6
TGTGCCAGCAGCTTAATATCGGGGGCTCTCACAGATACGCAGTATTTT
CASSLISGALTDTQYF
>TRBJ2-1|13|few|TRBD1|TRBV7-9
TGTGCCAGCAGCGCCCTAAGGGACAGGGACCAGTTCTTC
CASSALRDRDQFF
>TRBJ1-4|15|many|NA|TRBV5-1
TGCGCCAGCAGCTTGGTTCAGGGACCTAATGAAAAACTGTTTTTT
CASSLVQGPNEKLFF
>TRBJ1-1|13|many|NA|TRBV30
TGTGCCTGGAGTAAGGGGGAGTACGCTGAAGCTTTCTTT
CAWSKGEYAEAFF
>TRBJ2-7|14|NA|TRBD1|TRBV18
TGTGCCAGCTCACCCCAGGGGGACCCCTACGAGCAGTACTTC
CASSPQGDPYEQYF
>TRBJ1-2|14|NA|NA|TRBV6-5
TGTGCCAGCAGTTACGGGGAGGGGGACTATGGCTACACCTTC
CASSYGEGDYGYTF
>TRBJ2-1|16|NA|TRBD2|TRBV5-5
TGTGCCAGCAGCTTGGTTGCTAGCGGGAGATACGGTGAGCAGTTCTTC
CASSLVASGRYGEQFF
>TRBJ2-3|14|few|TRBD1|TRBV2
TGTGCCAGCTGGGAAGGACAGGCGACTTTCACGCAGTATTTT
CASWEGQATFTQYF
>TRBJ2-1|13|many|NA|TRBV27
TGTGCCAGCGGACATAGCTCCTACAATGAGCAGTTCTTC
CASGHSSYNEQFF
>TRBJ2-3|17|NA|TRBD2|TRBV15
TGTGCCGCCAGCGGACCGTTAACTAGCGGGAGTACAGATGCGCAGTATTTT
CAASGPLTSGSTDAQYF
>TRBJ2-4|14|NA|NA|TRBV20-1
TGCAGTGCTGTGCACCCGGGACGCAAAAACATTCAGTACTTC
CSAVHPGRKNIQYF
>TRBJ2-4|17|NA|NA|TRBV7-2
TGCGCCAGCAGCCAAGAAGGCCGGTGGCAACGAGAAAACATTCAGTACTTC
CASSQEGRWQRENIQYF
>TRBJ1-5|15|NA|NA|TRBV19
TGTGCCAGTAGTCTCGGTTTAGCTAGCAATCAGCCCCAGCATTTT
CASSLGLASNQPQHF
>TRBJ1-2|14|NA|NA|TRBV19
TGTGCCAGTAAACGGGACTCGCATAGGGATGGCTACACCTTC
CASKRDSHRDGYTF
>TRBJ2-7|14|few|NA|TRBV7-9
TGTGCCAGCAGCTTAGACGGCCGCATCGACGAGCAGTACTTC
CASSLDGRIDEQYF
>TRBJ1-5|15|NA|NA|TRBV11-2
TGTGCCAGCAGCTTAGATTGGGGCAGCAATCAGCCCCAGCATTTT
CASSLDWGSNQPQHF
>TRBJ2-3|15|many|NA|TRBV12-3/TRBV12-4
TGTGCCAGCAGTTTCTCCGGGACGAGCACAGATACGCAGTATTTT
CASSFSGTSTDTQYF
>TRBJ2-6|12|NA|NA|TRBV27
TGTGCCAGCAGTTTATACGCCAACGTCCTGACTTTC
CASSLYANVLTF
>TRBJ2-5|14|many|NA|TRBV7-2
TGTGCCAGCAGCTTACAGGAGGGCAAAGAGACCCAGTACTTC
CASSLQEGKETQYF
>TRBJ2-1|13|many|NA|TRBV5-6
TGTGCCAGCAGCGTGGGGACAACCAATGAGCAGTTCTTC
CASSVGTTNEQFF
>TRBJ1-1|14|many|NA|TRBV7-2
TGTGCCAGCAGCTATACCAGGGTGGACACTGAAGCTTTCTTT
CASSYTRVDTEAFF
>TRBJ2-1|14|NA|NA|TRBV27
TGTGCCAGCAGCCGGGACGGATTCTACAATGAGCAGTTCTTC
CASSRDGFYNEQFF
>TRBJ2-7|14|NA|TRBD1|TRBV10-1
TGCGCCAGCAGTGATGGAGACAGGGGCTACGAGCAGTACTTC
CASSDGDRGYEQYF